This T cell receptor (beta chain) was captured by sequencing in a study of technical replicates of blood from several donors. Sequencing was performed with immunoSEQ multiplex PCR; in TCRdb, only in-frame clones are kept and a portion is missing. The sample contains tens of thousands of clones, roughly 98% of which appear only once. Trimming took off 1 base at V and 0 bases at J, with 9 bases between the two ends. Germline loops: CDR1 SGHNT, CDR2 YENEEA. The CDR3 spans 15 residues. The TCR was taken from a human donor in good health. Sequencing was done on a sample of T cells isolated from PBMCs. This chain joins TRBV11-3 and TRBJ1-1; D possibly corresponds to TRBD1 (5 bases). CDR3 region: CASSLAEGMNTEAFF. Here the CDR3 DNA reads TGTGCCAGCAGCTTAGCGGAGGGGATGAACACTGAAGCTTTCTTT.